The clone carrying this T cell receptor beta chain was counted only a few times. The antigen is not known. These data come from a study of cytomegalovirus exposure and HLA in healthy donors. General study findings and limits: Follow-up analysis later connected one missense variant in DCLRE1C with trimming of TCR beta V- and J-genes. For most TCR beta V segments, an earlier analysis put the productive rate at about 87% or about 30% of the time. Among TCR sequences, most were rare, though some public TCRs appeared in many donors.

The PCR made use of 60 Vbeta and 13 Jbeta primers. TCRdb's copy holds only in-frame clones and misses some; the assay was immunoSEQ multiplex PCR. Here the sample spans almost 80,000 clones, around two thirds being singletons. It was healthy bone marrow donors who served as donors. V lost 5 bases to trimming and J lost 0 bases, with 7 bases between them. Germline V lookup: CDR1 SGHTA, CDR2 FQGNSA. This CDR3 contains 13 residues. This receptor was taken from a woman between 50 and 59 years old in good health and CMV-seropositive. Sequences were obtained from PBMCs. The chain carries TRBV7-2 and TRBJ1-1; no clear D. The CDR3 DNA reads TGTGCCAGCAGCCGCCAGGTGAACACTGAAGCTTTCTTT. This translates into CASSRQVNTEAFF.